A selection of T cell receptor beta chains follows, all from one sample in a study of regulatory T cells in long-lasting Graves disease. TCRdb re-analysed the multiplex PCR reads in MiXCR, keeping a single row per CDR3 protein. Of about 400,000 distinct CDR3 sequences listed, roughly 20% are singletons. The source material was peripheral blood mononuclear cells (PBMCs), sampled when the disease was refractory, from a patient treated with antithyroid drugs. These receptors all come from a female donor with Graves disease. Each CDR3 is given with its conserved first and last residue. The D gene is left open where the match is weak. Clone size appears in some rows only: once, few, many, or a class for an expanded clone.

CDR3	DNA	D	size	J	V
CASRAAGTGELFF	TGTGCCAGCAGGGCGGCGGGCACCGGGGAGCTGTTTTTT	-	many	TRBJ2-2	TRBV7-9
CASSSLDRGAFF	TGTGCCAGCAGCTCATTGGACAGGGGGGCTTTCTTT	TRBD1	many	TRBJ1-1	TRBV11-1
CASSTRLAGVENIQYF	TGTGCCAGCAGCACAAGACTAGCGGGAGTCGAAAACATTCAGTACTTC	TRBD2	-	TRBJ2-4	TRBV5-4
CASSTSDRSNTEAFF	TGTGCCAGCAGCACCTCCGACAGGTCGAACACTGAAGCTTTCTTT	-	few	TRBJ1-1	TRBV9
CASSFTQGETQYF	TGTGCCAGCAGTTTTACCCAGGGAGAGACCCAGTACTTC	-	few	TRBJ2-5	TRBV12-3/TRBV12-4
CSVGMGGAGETQYF	TGCAGCGTTGGAATGGGGGGCGCGGGAGAGACCCAGTACTTC	-	few	TRBJ2-5	TRBV29-1
CASTPGTGNYGYTF	TGTGCCAGTACCCCCGGGACGGGTAACTATGGCTACACCTTC	-	few	TRBJ1-2	TRBV19
CASSLRLGAGANVLTF	TGTGCCAGCAGCCTGCGCTTGGGAGCTGGGGCCAACGTCCTGACTTTC	-	few	TRBJ2-6	TRBV3-1
CASSQDTRIYGYTF	TGCGCCAGCAGCCAAGACACACGGATCTATGGCTACACCTTC	-	few	TRBJ1-2	TRBV4-1
CSVEEGTGVVYGYTF	TGCAGCGTTGAAGAGGGGACAGGGGTGGTCTATGGCTACACCTTC	TRBD1	-	TRBJ1-2	TRBV29-1
CASRRSSGATNQPQHF	TGTGCCAGTAGACGGTCGTCAGGGGCGACTAATCAGCCCCAGCATTTT	-	few	TRBJ1-5	TRBV19
CATSPLRDTEAFF	TGTGCCACCAGCCCCCTGAGGGACACTGAAGCTTTCTTT	-	many	TRBJ1-1	TRBV15
CASSVDTGKSSYNEQFF	TGTGCCAGCAGTGTGGATACAGGGAAGAGCTCCTACAATGAGCAGTTCTTC	-	many	TRBJ2-1	TRBV2
CASSLQAENTEAFF	TGTGCCAGCAGTTTACAGGCAGAGAACACTGAAGCTTTCTTT	-	many	TRBJ1-1	TRBV12-3/TRBV12-4
CASSPTTFTGGLPYGYTF	TGTGCCAGCAGTCCAACCACCTTTACGGGGGGCTTACCCTATGGCTACACCTTC	-	many	TRBJ1-2	TRBV28
CASSETGGNTEAFF	TGTGCCAGCAGTGAAACAGGCGGGAACACTGAAGCTTTCTTT	-	many	TRBJ1-1	TRBV2
CASSLEMALEQYF	TGTGCCAGCAGCTTAGAGATGGCCCTCGAGCAGTACTTC	-	many	TRBJ2-7	TRBV7-2
CASSSYNTGELFF	TGTGCCAGTAGTTCTTATAACACCGGGGAGCTGTTTTTT	-	few	TRBJ2-2	TRBV19
CASSLDYENYGYTF	TGTGCCAGCAGCTTGGACTACGAAAACTATGGCTACACCTTC	-	-	TRBJ1-2	TRBV5-4
CASSTLRALNSPLHF	TGTGCCAGTAGTACCCTGCGGGCCCTAAATTCACCCCTCCACTTT	-	-	TRBJ1-6	TRBV19
CASRGEYQETQYF	TGTGCCAGCAGAGGCGAGTACCAAGAGACCCAGTACTTC	-	many	TRBJ2-5	TRBV11-2
CASSFGGSHEQYF	TGTGCCAGCAGTTTTGGGGGGTCCCACGAGCAGTACTTC	-	-	TRBJ2-7	TRBV12-3/TRBV12-4
CASSPPVRLSGEQFF	TGTGCCAGCTCACCACCGGTTCGGTTAAGTGGTGAGCAGTTCTTC	-	-	TRBJ2-1	TRBV18
CASSPKLYEQYF	TGTGCCAGCAGCCCAAAGCTCTACGAGCAGTACTTC	-	-	TRBJ2-7	TRBV7-9
CAWRVARDSGELFF	TGTGCCTGGAGGGTTGCTAGGGATTCCGGGGAGCTGTTTTTT	-	many	TRBJ2-2	TRBV30
CASSLTESGYTF	TGTGCCAGCAGCTTAACTGAGAGTGGCTACACCTTC	-	many	TRBJ1-2	TRBV7-9
CASSYRRTSGRGEQYF	TGTGCCAGCAGTTACCGCCGGACTAGCGGGAGAGGCGAGCAGTACTTC	TRBD2	many	TRBJ2-7	TRBV6-5
CASSLDIPGRNEQFF	TGTGCCAGCAGCTTAGATATTCCTGGTAGGAATGAGCAGTTCTTC	-	-	TRBJ2-1	TRBV7-2
CSAPDRRSEKLFF	TGCAGTGCCCCTGATCGGAGGAGCGAAAAACTGTTTTTT	-	-	TRBJ1-4	TRBV20-1
CASSQEAASEETQYF	TGTGCCAGCAGCCAAGAAGCGGCTAGCGAGGAGACCCAGTACTTC	-	-	TRBJ2-5	TRBV4-2
CASRPWIVSYNEQFF	TGTGCCAGCAGACCCTGGATAGTCTCCTACAATGAGCAGTTCTTC	-	-	TRBJ2-1	TRBV28
CASSEGNRGGNYEQYF	TGTGCCAGCAGTGAAGGTAATAGGGGTGGAAACTACGAGCAGTACTTC	-	-	TRBJ2-7	TRBV6-1
CASSLGENRGGGYTF	TGTGCCAGCAGCTTAGGGGAAAACAGGGGAGGGGGCTACACCTTC	TRBD1	few	TRBJ1-2	TRBV7-2
CASSRLNGYTF	TGTGCCAGCAGTAGACTAAATGGCTACACCTTC	-	-	TRBJ1-2	TRBV9
CASSQDQGGRALAGELFF	TGCGCCAGCAGCCAAGATCAGGGCGGGAGGGCACTCGCCGGGGAGCTGTTTTTT	TRBD2	-	TRBJ2-2	TRBV4-1